Below, 21 T cell receptor beta chains from the same sample are listed, as sequenced in a study of blood T cell repertoires in COVID-19. The repertoire was sequenced with immunoSEQ multiplex PCR; TCRdb's copy has only in-frame clones and lacks some. The sample consists of 260,000 or so clones, 65% to 90% of them appearing once. The sample was peripheral blood. The receptors here all came from a woman in her seventies with acute or convalescent COVID-19.

V is TRBV7-8 and J is TRBJ1-2, with D maybe TRBD1 (6 bases). The germline V gene has CDR1 SGHVS and CDR2 FQNEAQ. The CDR3 consists of 15 residues. The V end was cut by 4 bases, the J end by 2 bases, with 14 bases between. The CDR3 is CASSSSPGTNYGYTF. The DNA for the CDR3 is TGTGCCAGCAGCTCCAGCCCGGGGACAAACTATGGCTACACCTTC.

This chain uses TRBV7-2 with TRBJ2-1; possibly TRBD2 for D (6 bases). The CDR3 consists of 17 residues. Germline V gives CDR1 SGHTA, CDR2 FQGNSA. Trimming stripped 5 bases from V and 0 bases from J, with 17 bases between. CDR3 bases: TGTGCCAGCAGCCCGACCCCCGGGGGTCCCTCCTACAATGAGCAGTTCTTC. Its protein product is CASSPTPGGPSYNEQFF.

The genes are TRBV6-5 and TRBJ1-2; 8 bases map to TRBD1. This CDR3 comprises 14 residues. In germline, CDR1 is MNHEY, CDR2 SVGAGI. The V and J ends lost 2 bases and 4 bases, in that order; junction bases with no gene match: 3. CDR3 residues: CASSYGQGPYGYTF. The CDR3 bases are TGTGCCAGCAGTTACGGACAGGGACCCTATGGCTACACCTTC.

V usage is TRBV7-9 and J usage is TRBJ1-1; tentative D call: TRBD1 (5 bases). Germline values: CDR1 SEHNR, CDR2 FQNEAQ (reference sequence). The V end lost 0 bases, the J end lost 3 bases, and 8 bases lay between the germline ends. This CDR3 contains 14 residues. As DNA, the CDR3 is TGTGCCAGCAGCTTAGCAAGGGGATACACTGAAGCTTTCTTT. This gives the protein CASSLARGYTEAFF.

The chain uses TRBV4-3 and TRBJ1-2, with 8 bases that match TRBD1. CDR3 length: 14 amino acids. J gave up 3 bases and V 4 bases, and 4 bases lay outside the gene matches. Germline V CDR1 and CDR2: LGHNA, YSLEER. DNA for the CDR3: TGCGCCAGCAGCCCAGGACAGGGACACTATGGCTACACCTTC. Protein sequence: CASSPGQGHYGYTF.

In its sample, this clone was seen a few times. This chain links TRBV9 with TRBJ1-5; possible D gene TRBD1, 5 bases. CDR1 is SGDLS, CDR2 YYNGEE, per germline. Trimming stripped 5 bases from V and 0 bases from J, with 12 bases between. The length of the CDR3 is 15 residues. The CDR3 loop is CASSKQGGSNQPQHF. The DNA for the CDR3 is TGTGCCAGCAGTAAGCAGGGCGGTAGCAATCAGCCCCAGCATTTT.

The rearrangement links TRBV10-2 to TRBJ1-2, with TRBD1 as a possible D gene (5 bases). CDR1 and CDR2 (germline): WSHSY, SAAADI. There are 15 residues in the CDR3. Trimming took 4 bases from V and 2 from J, leaving 14 bases between them. Written as DNA, the CDR3 is TGCGCCAGCAGTGGGCAGGGAAGAGAGAACTATGGCTACACCTTC. It codes for CASSGQGRENYGYTF.

The chain is built from TRBV6-5 and TRBJ2-2; maybe TRBD1 (6 bases). The CDR3 has 14 amino acids. V was shortened by 5 bases and J by 2 bases, with 9 bases between the two germline ends. Germline values: CDR1 MNHEY, CDR2 SVGAGI. The DNA of the CDR3 is TGTGCCAGCAGTAGGGACATCAACACCGGGGAGCTGTTTTTT. Translated, it gives CASSRDINTGELFF.

The chain combines TRBV10-3 with TRBJ1-6; TRBD1 matches 9 bases. This CDR3 spans 14 amino acids. Germline trimming cut 10 bases from V and 5 bases from J; bases unmatched to any gene: 6. Germline V lookup: CDR1 ENHRY, CDR2 SYGVKD. The CDR3 DNA is TGTGCCACGAAAAGGACAGGGGATAATTCACCCCTCCACTTT. Amino acids: CATKRTGDNSPLHF.

The chain links TRBV29-1 to TRBJ1-3; 10 bases match TRBD1. This CDR3 spans 13 amino acids. CDR1 is SQVTM, CDR2 ANQGSEA, per germline. With V trimmed by 6 bases and J by 7 bases, 6 bases remained unmatched. The CDR3 is CSVTDRGRNTIYF. In DNA, the CDR3 is TGCAGCGTGACGGACAGGGGGAGGAACACCATATATTTT.

The chain carries TRBV11-2 and TRBJ1-2; the match to TRBD1 covers 7 bases. Germline V gives CDR1 SGHAT, CDR2 FQNNGV. This CDR3 region has 15 residues. J was trimmed by 8 bases and V by 0 bases; bases with no gene match: 9. DNA of the CDR3: TGTGCCAGCAGCTTAGATTTGACAGGGATGTCGGGCTACACCTTC. It is translated as CASSLDLTGMSGYTF. Variable domain in full (rest from reference TRBV11-2 and TRBJ1-2): EAGVAQSPRYKIIEKRQSVAFWCNPISGHATLYWYQQILGQGPKLLIQFQNNGVVDDSQLPKDRFSAERLKGVDSTLKIQPAKLEDSAVYLCASSLDLTGMSGYTFGSGTRLTVV.

The chain has TRBV13 and TRBJ2-7; 9 bases match TRBD2. V was clipped by 3 bases and J by 3 bases; unmatched bases: 3. Germline lookup yields CDR1 PRHDT and CDR2 FYEKMQ (reference sequence). The length of the CDR3 is 14 residues. DNA for the CDR3: TGTGCCAGCAGCTTTGCGGGGGGGCTCTACGAGCAGTACTTC. This gives the protein CASSFAGGLYEQYF.

This chain links TRBV11-3 with TRBJ2-1; D is uncertain. V lost 2 bases to trimming and J lost 3 bases, with 5 bases between them. The CDR3 extends over 13 amino acids. Germline CDR1 is SGHNT and CDR2 is YENEEA. The CDR3 DNA reads TGTGCCAGCAGCTTAAACAACTACAATGAGCAGTTCTTC. As protein: CASSLNNYNEQFF.

This chain joins TRBV29-1 and TRBJ2-7; no clear D. The CDR3 spans 13 residues. CDR1 is SQVTM, CDR2 ANQGSEA, per germline. Trimming shortened V by 0 bases and J by 6 bases, and 12 bases separated the two germline ends. The CDR3 nucleotides are TGCAGCGTTGAAGAAAGTAAGTCGCGCGAGCAGTACTTC. This sequence encodes CSVEESKSREQYF.

J is TRBJ1-2 and V is TRBV5-1, with 8 positions matching TRBD1. Germline values: CDR1 SGHRS, CDR2 YFSETQ. Germline trimming cut 0 bases from V and 5 bases from J; bases unmatched to any gene: 6. This CDR3 is built from 15 residues. CDR3 nucleotide sequence: TGCGCCAGCAGCTTGGACCCGGGACAGGCATATGGCTACACCTTC. Protein product: CASSLDPGQAYGYTF.

The V call is TRBV2, the J call TRBJ2-3; 10 bases are shared with TRBD2. CDR3 length equals 17 residues. Germline V CDR1 and CDR2: SNHLY, FYNNEI. J gave up 0 bases and V 6 bases, and 9 bases lay outside the gene matches. CDR3 in amino acids: CASRVEIAGGSTDTQYF. CDR3 sequence (DNA): TGTGCCAGCAGAGTAGAGATAGCGGGGGGAAGCACAGATACGCAGTATTTT.

This clone was seen more than once but under ten times. V is TRBV28 and J is TRBJ2-7, with TRBD2 matching 7 bases. Trimming at V came to 2 bases and at J to 10 bases, leaving 2 bases not matched to a gene. Germline loops: CDR1 MDHEN, CDR2 SYDVKM. The CDR3 loop spans 11 amino acids. The CDR3 nucleotides read TGTGCCAGCAGTTTAAGGGACTATCAGTACTTC. Amino acids: CASSLRDYQYF.

The chain has TRBV5-5 and TRBJ2-7, with D hard to call. V lost 2 bases and J 2 bases, leaving 14 bases between the germline ends. The CDR3 is made up of 15 amino acids. CDR1 SGHKS and CDR2 YYEKEE come from the germline V gene (reference sequence). The CDR3 DNA follows: TGTGCCAGCAGCTTCTTAGACACGTCCCCCTACGAGCAGTACTTC. Protein sequence: CASSFLDTSPYEQYF.

The chain links TRBV5-6 to TRBJ1-2; D is unclear. V lost 3 bases, J lost 8 bases, and 26 bases lay in between. The CDR3 is 17 residues long. Germline CDR1 is SGHDT and CDR2 is YYEEEE. CDR3 sequence (DNA): TGTGCCAGCAGCTATGGGGAGCGAGTTGAGATTGCGGACGGCTACACCTTC. Protein: CASSYGERVEIADGYTF.

The chain links TRBV2 to TRBJ2-5, with D perhaps matching TRBD2 (6 bases). Looked up from germline, CDR1 is SNHLY and CDR2 is FYNNEI. The CDR3 has 13 amino acids. With 4 bases removed from V and 7 bases from J, the gap between germline ends came to 13 bases. The DNA of the CDR3 is TGTGCCAGCAGTGGGGGACTCCTAGGGACCCAGTACTTC. Protein: CASSGGLLGTQYF.

The rearrangement joins TRBV4-3 to TRBJ1-2; no clear D. V lost 0 bases and J lost 7, with 15 bases in between. The CDR3 loop spans 15 amino acids. Germline lookup yields CDR1 LGHNA and CDR2 YSLEER. The CDR3 spells CASSQDIQSRFGYTF. The CDR3 coding sequence is TGCGCCAGCAGCCAAGATATTCAGTCACGCTTTGGCTACACCTTC.